This T cell receptor beta chain emerged from a study of identical twins (dated by TCRdb to 2016 to 2017). Context from the whole study: TCR alpha and beta repertoires from monozygotic twins, unrelated adults of various ages and cord blood were deep-sequenced to test whether fetal clonotypes persist. To rule out contamination, the twin experiments were replicated at different times with different library preparation protocols. Overall study results and their limits: Because the same donors could not be followed over many years, the conclusions relied on cross-sectional statistical analysis. Fewer insertions were carried by abundant cord blood beta clonotypes, a similar but weaker trend appeared in young adult naive repertoires, and no such trend appeared in memory repertoires. Recombination models systematically underestimated out-of-frame TCR alpha sharing in monozygotic twins but agreed with sharing between unrelated individuals. Out-of-frame TCR alpha sequences shared between twins showed an excess of low generation-probability sequences compared with coincidental sharing between unrelated individuals. A weaker excess of twin sharing was found in beta out-of-frame sequences because the signal-to-noise ratio was lowered by fewer shared sequences. Zero-insertion analyses could be partly confounded by invariant T cells such as MAIT and iNKT, although diverse VJ usage argued against such confounding for most clonotypes.

This clonotype was seen only once. It has no known antigen specificity. One base away there is no much larger clone; base qualities are not given. A single read counts as weak evidence. Spanning cysteine to phenylalanine, the CDR3 consists of 12 amino acids. Only the CDR3 portion is preserved as DNA: 36 bases, with reading frame beginning at the first base. The V end gives up 7 bases and the J end 7 bases, leaving 6 bases in the junction not matched to a gene. CDR1 MDHEN and CDR2 SYDVKM were looked up in the germline V gene. Libraries were built with 5' RACE. The listed sequencing device is Illumina HiSeq 2000. Template switching added a universal primer binding site, and the final cDNA carried a unique molecular identifier that allowed TCR cDNA molecules to be counted accurately. First-strand cDNA for TCR alpha and beta chains was synthesized from specific primers in the conserved constant-segment region. To control for contamination, each cDNA library was double barcoded with a SMART-Mk sample barcode plus Illumina barcodes. TruSeq adapter sequences and Illumina sample barcodes were added in two successive PCR steps. Sequencing of the TCR alpha and beta cDNA libraries was done on the Illumina HiSeq platform using custom primers. In the authors' own workflow: Unique molecular identifiers were extracted from raw reads with MiGEC, and CDR3 positions were determined with MiXCR. Recombination models were inferred per individual with the repgenHMM and IGoR tools using an EM algorithm. Shared clonotype analysis was performed with the tcR package in R, normalizing sharing by the product of cloneset sizes. To study raw recombination without the effects of thymic and clonal selection, out-of-frame nonproductive sequences were analyzed. The public reads were quality trimmed at Q25 with fastp and then assembled into clones with MiXCR by TCRdb, keeping productive beta chains. Under each unique CDR3 protein, matching rows form one entry showing the most common genes and DNA. The V and J calls here are based on TCRdb, not the publication. The sample table holds approximately 600,000 distinct CDR3 sequences, of which roughly 6.6% were seen once. The ten largest clonotypes hold about 1.5% of the sample.

Every donor was a healthy Caucasian. Three pairs of female monozygotic twins, all aged roughly 18 to 29 years, made up the twin cohort. RNA for TCR libraries was isolated from peripheral blood mononuclear cells. These same records also appear under a second study, on yellow fever vaccine responses in identical twins. Drawing on the second study: According to the authors, the vaccine-induced T cell response in identical twins seemed to be partly convergent and partly specific to each individual. Focusing on identical twins, the study followed the T cell clones that responded to the vaccine, and did so with precision.

The V and J segments used are TRBV28 and TRBJ2-5; the junction holds 7 bases that match TRBD1. This clonotype was sampled from a woman aged 18-29 years in good health. Source material: PBMCs. In nucleotide form, the sequence is TGTGCCAGCACCCAAGCAGGGGGGACCCAGTACTTC. Its protein product is CASTQAGGTQYF.